These 13 T cell receptor beta chains originate from one sample sequenced in a study of blood T cell repertoires in COVID-19 (TCRdb year 2020). Receptor amplification or capture employed the immunoSEQ multiplex PCR assay. The table was pulled from immuneACCESS by TCRdb, which kept in-frame rearrangements only. Such tables lose some clones; where checked, under half of the loss comes from unresolved V genes, and the rest has no known cause. The sample contains 150,000 to 200,000 clones, more than 75% of them found a single time. The ten largest account for under 7% of the sample. Sequencing used peripheral blood. The receptors shown here come from a woman between 40 and 55 years old with COVID-19, enrolled during active disease.

V and J are TRBV4-1 and TRBJ2-1; 14 nucleotides match TRBD2. V trimming: 5 bases; J trimming: 4 bases; junction bases outside the gene matches: 4. Per the germline V gene, CDR1 is MGHRA and CDR2 is YSYEKL. CDR3 length: 16 amino acids. The CDR3 DNA reads as TGCGCCAGCAGCGCCCGACTAGCGGGGGGGTACAATGAGCAGTTCTTC. Protein: CASSARLAGGYNEQFF.

V is TRBV5-4 and J is TRBJ2-1, with D possibly matching TRBD1 (5 bases). V was clipped by 4 bases and J by 1 base, with 12 bases between them. The CDR3 runs 15 residues. Germline assignment: CDR1 SGHNT and CDR2 YYREEE (reference sequence). The CDR3 region has the DNA TGTGCCAGCAGCCAGGGCCAGGGATCCTACAATGAGCAGTTCTTC. As protein: CASSQGQGSYNEQFF.

This chain links TRBV14 with TRBJ1-2, with unresolved D. V lost 1 base to trimming and J lost 8 bases, with 14 bases between them. Germline V lookup: CDR1 SGHDN, CDR2 FVKESK. This CDR3 contains 14 residues. CDR3 nucleotide sequence: TGTGCCAGCAGCCAAGCGTCTTGGGCTGAGGGCTACACCTTC. This encodes CASSQASWAEGYTF.

This clone was counted a few times. The chain joins TRBV10-1 to TRBJ1-2; TRBD1 matches at 10 bases. The germline gives CDR1 WNHNN, CDR2 SYGVQD (reference sequence). Trimming cost V 0 bases and J 13 bases; bases outside gene matches: 11. This CDR3 region has 15 residues. CDR3 bases: TGCGCCAGCAGTGAGTCCTCCGGGACAGGGGTTCTCCCCACCTTC. Protein sequence: CASSESSGTGVLPTF.

This chain uses TRBV5-8 with TRBJ2-7; maybe TRBD2 (5 bases). CDR1 and CDR2 (germline): SGHTS, YDEGEE. V shed 4 bases and J shed 5 bases, with 10 bases lying between them. This CDR3 comprises 12 residues. This chain's CDR3 is CASSRAGNEQYF. The CDR3 region has the DNA TGTGCCAGCAGCCGGGCCGGGAACGAGCAGTACTTC.

In the case of this clone: At the DNA level, this CDR3 is encoded by other sequences in the same sample as well. The chain links TRBV5-4 to TRBJ2-7, with 13 nucleotides matching TRBD2. CDR1 is SGHNT and CDR2 is YYREEE in the germline V gene (reference sequence). V gave up 4 bases and J gave up 6 bases; unmatched junction bases: 4. The CDR3 runs to 14 residues. Here the CDR3 reads CASSPGLAGVEQYF. The CDR3 DNA reads TGTGCCAGCAGCCCAGGACTAGCGGGAGTCGAGCAGTACTTC.

The gene calls are TRBV29-1 and TRBJ2-7; D is perhaps TRBD2 (6 bases). V lost 6 bases and J lost 3, with 24 bases in between. This CDR3 is built from 16 residues. Germline CDR1 and CDR2: SQVTM and ANQGSEA. The CDR3 DNA follows: TGCAGCGTCCTCCTGGGACCTCCTGCGGGGAACTACGAGCAGTACTTC. Its translation: CSVLLGPPAGNYEQYF.

This clone showed up just once. The chain has TRBV7-2 and TRBJ2-1, with 12 bases identical to TRBD2. The CDR3 contains 17 residues. J gave up 4 bases and V 2 bases, and 6 bases lay outside the gene matches. Germline V gives CDR1 SGHTA, CDR2 FQGNSA. In DNA, the CDR3 is TGTGCCAGCAGCTTACAACAGACTAGCGGGAGATACAATGAGCAGTTCTTC. This translates into CASSLQQTSGRYNEQFF.

This clone was seen a single time. V usage is TRBV6-5 and J usage is TRBJ1-5; no definite D call. Germline V gives CDR1 MNHEY, CDR2 SVGAGI. V gave up 6 bases and J gave up 9 bases, with 15 bases separating them. The CDR3 loop spans 13 amino acids. CDR3 sequence: CASSPNQPGPQHF. DNA for the CDR3: TGTGCCAGCAGCCCAAACCAGCCGGGGCCCCAGCATTTT.

This clone occurred a few times. The gene calls are TRBV4-2 and TRBJ1-1; 7 bases match TRBD1. The CDR3 consists of 15 residues. Trimming removed 4 bases from V and 4 bases from J; junction bases left unmatched: 9. Looked up from germline, CDR1 is LGHNA and CDR2 is YNFKEQ. The CDR3 loop reads CASSPQLRGITEAFF. CDR3 coding DNA: TGTGCCAGCAGCCCTCAGCTCAGGGGGATCACTGAAGCTTTCTTT.

The rearrangement joins TRBV30 to TRBJ1-2, with TRBD1 as a possible D gene (5 bases). Germline CDR1 reads GTSNPN; CDR2 reads SVGIG (reference sequence). CDR3 length: 14 residues. V was trimmed by 5 bases and J by 3 bases, leaving 16 bases between them. CDR3 in amino acids: CAWSGLPTDYGYTF. The CDR3 coding sequence is TGTGCCTGGTCGGGACTCCCCACGGACTATGGCTACACCTTC.

J is TRBJ1-4 and V is TRBV2, with a tentative D call TRBD1 (5 bases). Per the germline V gene, CDR1 is SNHLY and CDR2 is FYNNEI. The CDR3 length is 12 residues. V lost 5 bases, J lost 7 bases, and 8 bases lay in between. For the CDR3, the DNA is TGTGCCAGCAGTACCCAGGGTGAAAAACTGTTTTTT. Translating it yields CASSTQGEKLFF. Drawing the rest from reference TRBV2 and TRBJ1-4, the complete variable domain is EPEVTQTPSHQVTQMGQEVILRCVPISNHLYFYWYRQILGQKVEFLVSFYNNEISEKSEIFDDQFSVERPDGSNFTLKIRSTKLEDSAMYFCASSTQGEKLFFGSGTQLSVL.

V is TRBV30 and J is TRBJ1-1; D is undetermined. Trimming left V 2 bases short and J 4 bases short, with 14 bases between. This CDR3 region has 14 residues. The germline V gene encodes CDR1 GTSNPN and CDR2 SVGIG (reference sequence). CDR3 DNA sequence: TGTGCCTGGAGTCCCCCTCCCGGGTTCACTGAAGCTTTCTTT. Translation gives CAWSPPPGFTEAFF.